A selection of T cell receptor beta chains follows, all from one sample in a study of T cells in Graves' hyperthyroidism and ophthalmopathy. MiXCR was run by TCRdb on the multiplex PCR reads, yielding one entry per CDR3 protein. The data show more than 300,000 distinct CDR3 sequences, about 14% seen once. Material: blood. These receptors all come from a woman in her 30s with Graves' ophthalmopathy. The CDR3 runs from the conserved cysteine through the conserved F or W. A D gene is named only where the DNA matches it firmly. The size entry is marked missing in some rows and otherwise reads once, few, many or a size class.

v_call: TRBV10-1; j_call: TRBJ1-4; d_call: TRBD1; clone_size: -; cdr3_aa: CASGDRGGEKLFF; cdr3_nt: TGCGCCAGCGGGGACAGGGGGGGAGAAAAACTGTTTTTT
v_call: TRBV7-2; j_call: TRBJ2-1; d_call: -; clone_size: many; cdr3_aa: CASSLSVLEWNEQFF; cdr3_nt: TGTGCCAGCAGCTTATCGGTTCTCGAATGGAATGAGCAGTTCTTC
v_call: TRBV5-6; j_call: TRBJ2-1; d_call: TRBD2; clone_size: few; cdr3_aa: CASSWGTSGGLSSYNEQFF; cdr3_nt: TGTGCCAGCAGCTGGGGGACTAGCGGGGGGCTATCCTCTTACAATGAGCAGTTCTTC
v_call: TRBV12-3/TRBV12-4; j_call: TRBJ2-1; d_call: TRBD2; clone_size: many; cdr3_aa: CASSQRESKHEQFF; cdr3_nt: TGTGCCAGCAGTCAGCGGGAATCTAAGCATGAGCAGTTCTTC
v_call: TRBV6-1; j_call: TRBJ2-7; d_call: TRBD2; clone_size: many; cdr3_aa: CASRVGLPTTYEQYF; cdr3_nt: TGTGCCAGCAGGGTGGGACTACCTACCACCTACGAGCAGTACTTC
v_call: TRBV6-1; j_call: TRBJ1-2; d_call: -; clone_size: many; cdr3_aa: CASSSDKPGGYTF; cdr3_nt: TGTGCCAGCAGTTCGGACAAACCTGGGGGCTACACCTTC
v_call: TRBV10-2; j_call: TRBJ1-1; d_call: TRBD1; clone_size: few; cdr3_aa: CASKGGDRWSAEAFF; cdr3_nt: TGCGCCAGTAAAGGTGGGGACAGATGGAGCGCTGAAGCTTTCTTT
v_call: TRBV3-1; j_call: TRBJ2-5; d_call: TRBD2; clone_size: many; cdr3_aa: CASSPGTSGQETQYF; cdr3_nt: TGTGCCAGCAGCCCAGGGACTAGCGGACAAGAGACCCAGTACTTC
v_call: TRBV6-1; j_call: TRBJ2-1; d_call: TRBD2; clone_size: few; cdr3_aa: CASSPGGGTYNEQFF; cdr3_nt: TGTGCCAGCAGCCCGGGGGGGGGAACCTACAATGAGCAGTTCTTC
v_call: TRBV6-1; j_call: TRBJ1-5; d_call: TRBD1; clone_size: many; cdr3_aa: CARSGTGTVGRQPQHF; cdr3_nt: TGTGCCAGATCGGGAACCGGGACAGTGGGCAGGCAGCCCCAGCATTTT
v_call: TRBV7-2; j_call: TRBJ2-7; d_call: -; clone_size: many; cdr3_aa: CASSLEAGRMGEQYF; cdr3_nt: TGTGCCAGCAGCTTAGAAGCCGGCAGGATGGGCGAGCAGTACTTC
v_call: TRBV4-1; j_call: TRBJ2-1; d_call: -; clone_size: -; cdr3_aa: CASSQDRSAPYYEQFF; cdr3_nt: TGCGCCAGCAGCCAAGATCGCAGCGCCCCTTATTATGAGCAGTTCTTC
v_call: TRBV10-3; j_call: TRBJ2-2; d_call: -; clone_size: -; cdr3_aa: CAISESWRMNTGELFF; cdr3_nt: TGTGCCATCAGTGAGTCTTGGAGAATGAACACCGGGGAGCTGTTTTTT
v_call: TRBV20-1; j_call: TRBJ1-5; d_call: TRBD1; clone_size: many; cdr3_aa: CSARDLQTGANQPQHF; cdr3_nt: TGCAGTGCTAGAGATCTCCAGACAGGGGCTAATCAGCCCCAGCATTTT
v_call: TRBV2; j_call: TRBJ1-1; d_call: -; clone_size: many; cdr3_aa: CATLGSGIRVTEAFF; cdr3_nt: TGTGCCACCTTAGGTTCAGGGATTCGGGTCACTGAAGCTTTCTTT
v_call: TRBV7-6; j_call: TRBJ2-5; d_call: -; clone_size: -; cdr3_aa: CASSLAHVGQETQYF; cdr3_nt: TGTGCCAGCAGCTTAGCGCATGTGGGCCAAGAGACCCAGTACTTC
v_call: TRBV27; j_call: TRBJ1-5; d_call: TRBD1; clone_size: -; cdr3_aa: CASRSQGDFQPQHF; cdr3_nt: TGTGCCAGCAGGTCGCAGGGGGATTTCCAGCCCCAGCATTTT
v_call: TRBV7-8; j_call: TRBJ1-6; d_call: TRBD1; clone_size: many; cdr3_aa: CASSLATGWDSPLHF; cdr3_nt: TGTGCCAGCAGCTTAGCGACAGGGTGGGATTCACCCCTCCACTTT
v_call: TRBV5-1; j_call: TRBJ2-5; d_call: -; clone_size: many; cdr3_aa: CASSAQGYKETQYF; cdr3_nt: TGCGCCAGCAGCGCACAGGGATACAAAGAGACCCAGTACTTC
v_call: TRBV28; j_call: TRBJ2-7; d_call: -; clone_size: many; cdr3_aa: CASSPTSYEQYF; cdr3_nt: TGTGCCAGCAGCCCGACCTCCTACGAGCAGTACTTC
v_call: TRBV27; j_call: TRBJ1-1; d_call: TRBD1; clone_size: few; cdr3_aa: CATGPTGVRILDTEASF; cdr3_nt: TGTGCCACCGGGCCTACAGGGGTAAGGATATTGGACACTGAAGCTTCCTTT
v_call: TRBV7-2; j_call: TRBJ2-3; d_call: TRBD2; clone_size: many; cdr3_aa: CASSLGGLAGDTQYF; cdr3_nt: TGTGCCAGCAGCTTAGGGGGACTAGCGGGAGATACGCAGTATTTT
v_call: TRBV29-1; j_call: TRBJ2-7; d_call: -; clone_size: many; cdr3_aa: CSVEENTYEQYF; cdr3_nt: TGCAGCGTTGAGGAGAACACCTACGAGCAGTACTTC
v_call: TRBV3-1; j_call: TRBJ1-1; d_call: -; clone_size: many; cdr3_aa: CASSPRREIATEAFF; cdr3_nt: TGTGCCAGCAGCCCCCGACGGGAAATAGCCACTGAAGCTTTCTTT
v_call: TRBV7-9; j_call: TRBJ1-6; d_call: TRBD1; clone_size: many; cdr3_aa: CASSHTRDSASPLHF; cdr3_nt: TGTGCCAGCAGCCACACCCGGGACAGCGCGTCACCCCTCCACTTT
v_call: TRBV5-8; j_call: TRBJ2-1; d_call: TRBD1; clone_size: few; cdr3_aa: CASSLEGGWYNEQFF; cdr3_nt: TGTGCCAGCAGCTTGGAAGGGGGCTGGTACAATGAGCAGTTCTTC
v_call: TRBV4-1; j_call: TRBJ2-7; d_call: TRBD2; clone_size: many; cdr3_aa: CASSPGGDSGGYEQYF; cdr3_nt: TGCGCCAGCAGCCCCGGGGGTGATAGCGGGGGGTACGAGCAGTACTTC
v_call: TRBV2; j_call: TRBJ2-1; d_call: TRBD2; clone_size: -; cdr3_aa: CASRGERGGRNEQFF; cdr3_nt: TGTGCCAGCAGGGGGGAGCGGGGGGGCCGGAATGAGCAGTTCTTC
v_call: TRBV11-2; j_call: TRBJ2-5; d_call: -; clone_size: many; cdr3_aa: CASSPGHRRSKETQYF; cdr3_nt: TGTGCCAGCAGCCCTGGGCACCGAAGAAGTAAAGAGACCCAGTACTTC
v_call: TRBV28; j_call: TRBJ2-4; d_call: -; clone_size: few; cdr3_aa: CASGPDLAKNIQYF; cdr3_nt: TGTGCCAGCGGACCAGACCTAGCCAAAAACATTCAGTACTTC
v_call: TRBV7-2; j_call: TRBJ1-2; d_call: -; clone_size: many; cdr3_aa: CASNPNRGSGYGYTF; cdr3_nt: TGTGCCAGCAACCCGAATAGGGGATCAGGCTATGGCTACACCTTC
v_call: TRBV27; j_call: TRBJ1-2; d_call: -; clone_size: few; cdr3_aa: CASSPTGKSNYGYTF; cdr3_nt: TGTGCCAGCAGTCCTACAGGGAAGTCTAACTATGGCTACACCTTC
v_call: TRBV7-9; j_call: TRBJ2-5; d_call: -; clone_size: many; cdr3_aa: CASSFPNQETQYF; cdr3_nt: TGTGCCAGCAGCTTTCCCAATCAAGAGACCCAGTACTTC
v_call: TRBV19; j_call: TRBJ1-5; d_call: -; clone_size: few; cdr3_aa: CASSIEAWKQPQHF; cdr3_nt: TGTGCCAGTAGTATCGAGGCTTGGAAGCAGCCCCAGCATTTT
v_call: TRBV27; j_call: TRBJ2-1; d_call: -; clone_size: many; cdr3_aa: CASTPMRGESYNEQFF; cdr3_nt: TGTGCCAGCACCCCAATGCGGGGTGAGTCCTACAATGAGCAGTTCTTC
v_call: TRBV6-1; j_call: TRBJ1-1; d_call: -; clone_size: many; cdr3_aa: CASRQTGGFDTEAFF; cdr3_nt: TGTGCCAGCAGACAAACTGGGGGTTTCGACACTGAAGCTTTCTTT
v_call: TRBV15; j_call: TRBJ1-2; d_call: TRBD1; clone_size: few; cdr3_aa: CATSRERQGATGYTF; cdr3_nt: TGTGCCACCAGCAGAGAGCGGCAGGGGGCCACTGGCTACACCTTC
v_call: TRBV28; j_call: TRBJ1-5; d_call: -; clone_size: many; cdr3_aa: CASSSTFPNQPQHF; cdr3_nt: TGTGCCAGCAGTTCTACTTTTCCCAATCAGCCCCAGCATTTT
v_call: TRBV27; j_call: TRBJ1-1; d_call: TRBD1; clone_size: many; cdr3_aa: CATQWDLNRGLNTEAFF; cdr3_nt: TGTGCCACCCAATGGGATCTCAACAGGGGACTGAACACTGAAGCTTTCTTT
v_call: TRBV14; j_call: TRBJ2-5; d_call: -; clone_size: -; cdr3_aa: CASSPLGQETQYF; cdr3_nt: TGTGCCAGCAGCCCCTTGGGCCAAGAGACCCAGTACTTC
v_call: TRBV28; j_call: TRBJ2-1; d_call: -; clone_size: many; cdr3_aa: CAGALQGDNEQFF; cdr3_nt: TGTGCCGGCGCATTACAGGGAGACAATGAGCAGTTCTTC
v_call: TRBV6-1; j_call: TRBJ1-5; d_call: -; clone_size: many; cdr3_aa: CASSERMGARSNQPQHF; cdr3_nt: TGTGCCAGCAGTGAAAGAATGGGGGCGCGGAGCAATCAGCCCCAGCATTTT
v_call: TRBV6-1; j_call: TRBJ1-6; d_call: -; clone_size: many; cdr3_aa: CASSPIVAGSSYNSPLHF; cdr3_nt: TGTGCCAGCAGCCCCATTGTTGCAGGGAGTTCCTATAATTCACCCCTCCACTTT
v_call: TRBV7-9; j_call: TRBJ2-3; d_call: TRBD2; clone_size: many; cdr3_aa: CANSRGGDSTDTQYF; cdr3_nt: TGTGCCAACTCGCGCGGGGGGGATAGCACAGATACGCAGTATTTT
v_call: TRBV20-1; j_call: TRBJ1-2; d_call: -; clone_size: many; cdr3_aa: CSARGWPAYGYTF; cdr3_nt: TGCAGTGCTAGGGGGTGGCCAGCCTATGGCTACACCTTC
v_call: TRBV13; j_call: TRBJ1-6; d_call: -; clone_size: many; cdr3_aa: CASSLGGPGYNSPLHF; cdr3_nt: TGTGCCAGCAGCTTAGGCGGCCCGGGGTATAATTCACCCCTCCACTTT
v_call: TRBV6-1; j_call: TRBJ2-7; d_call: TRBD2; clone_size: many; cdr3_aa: CASTSLAGEYEQYF; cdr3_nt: TGTGCCAGCACCTCCCTAGCGGGGGAGTACGAGCAGTACTTC
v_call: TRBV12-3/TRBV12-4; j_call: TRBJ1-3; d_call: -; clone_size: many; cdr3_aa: CASSLRVATGSGNTIYF; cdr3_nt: TGTGCCAGCAGTTTACGAGTGGCAACCGGCTCTGGAAACACCATATATTTT
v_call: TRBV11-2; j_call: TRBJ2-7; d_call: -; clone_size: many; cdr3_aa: CASSLVRDKRYEQYF; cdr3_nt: TGTGCCAGCAGCTTAGTCCGGGACAAGAGATACGAGCAGTACTTC
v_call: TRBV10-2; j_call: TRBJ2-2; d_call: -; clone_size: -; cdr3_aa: CASSERDTGELFF; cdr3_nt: TGCGCCAGCAGTGAGAGGGATACCGGGGAGCTGTTTTTT
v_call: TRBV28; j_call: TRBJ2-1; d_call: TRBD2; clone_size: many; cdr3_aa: CASSGTSGVHKGEQFF; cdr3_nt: TGTGCCAGCAGTGGGACTAGCGGGGTACACAAGGGTGAGCAGTTCTTC
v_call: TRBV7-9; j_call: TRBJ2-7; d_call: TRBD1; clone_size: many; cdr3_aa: CATEGAGHYEQYF; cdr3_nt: TGTGCCACAGAGGGGGCAGGCCACTACGAGCAGTACTTC
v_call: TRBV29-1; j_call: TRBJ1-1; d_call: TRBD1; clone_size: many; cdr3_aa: CSVEGTGAPREAFF; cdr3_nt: TGCAGCGTTGAGGGGACAGGGGCCCCACGGGAAGCTTTCTTT
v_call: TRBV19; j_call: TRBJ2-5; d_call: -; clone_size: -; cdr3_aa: CASSMARLETQYF; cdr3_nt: TGTGCCAGTAGTATGGCTAGGTTGGAGACCCAGTACTTC
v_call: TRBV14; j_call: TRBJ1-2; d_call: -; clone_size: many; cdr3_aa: CASSLSQGPGVTYGYTF; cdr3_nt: TGTGCCAGCAGCCTTTCTCAGGGTCCCGGCGTAACCTATGGCTACACCTTC